The text below deals with one T cell receptor beta chain. This specimen belongs to a study of cytomegalovirus exposure and HLA in healthy donors. The table came from immunoSEQ multiplex PCR; TCRdb's copy has only in-frame clones and leaves some out. This sample has 200,000 or so clones, with roughly 82% found just once. The CDR3 is made up of 13 amino acids. The trim removed 1 base at V and 8 bases at J, leaving 3 bases unmatched. Germline CDR1 SGDLS, CDR2 YYNGEE. V and J are TRBV9 and TRBJ2-1; 7 bases line up with TRBD1. This clonotype was sampled from a woman in her thirties in good health and CMV-seropositive. The sample was PBMCs. The CDR3 DNA sequence: TGTGCCAGCAGCGTAACTGACAGGGATGAGCAGTTCTTC. Encoded protein: CASSVTDRDEQFF.